This is a list of T cell receptor beta chains from one sample in a study of STAT3 mutations in large granular lymphocyte leukemia. Sequenced by immunoSEQ multiplex PCR; TCRdb stores in-frame clones only, minus some. The data show several thousand clones, around 47% seen once. The sequenced sample consisted of peripheral blood mononuclear cells. These receptors all stem from a man in his sixties with T-cell large granular lymphocyte leukemia. Some clones in this sample may be carry-over from other donors' samples. The CDR3 runs from the conserved cysteine through the conserved F or W. A D gene is named only where the DNA matches it firmly. Clone sizes are given selectively: once, few, many, or a class where the clone is expanded.

J gene | CDR3 length | V gene | D gene | clone size | CDR3 protein | CDR3 DNA
TRBJ2-7 | 13 | TRBV5-1 | TRBD1 | NA | CASSQGTGFEQYF | TGCGCCAGCAGCCAAGGGACAGGATTCGAGCAGTACTTC
TRBJ1-2 | 14 | TRBV5-1 | NA | NA | CASSLRESNYGYTF | TGCGCCAGCAGCTTAAGGGAGTCTAACTATGGCTACACCTTC
TRBJ1-2 | 16 | TRBV5-1 | TRBD1 | NA | CASSLAIGQGDYGYTF | TGCGCCAGCAGCTTGGCCATAGGACAGGGGGACTATGGCTACACCTTC
TRBJ2-7 | 8 | TRBV6-7 | NA | few | CAKCEQYF | TGTGCCAAGTGCGAGCAGTACTTC
TRBJ1-6 | 13 | TRBV7-9 | NA | few | CASSLDGYSPLHF | TGTGCCAGCAGCTTAGACGGTTATTCACCCCTCCACTTT
TRBJ1-4 | 14 | TRBV7-9 | TRBD1 | NA | CASSPRQGGEKLFF | TGTGCCAGCAGCCCGAGACAGGGAGGCGAAAAACTGTTTTTT
TRBJ2-7 | 14 | TRBV15 | NA | NA | CATSRDLYAYEQYF | TGTGCCACCAGCAGAGATTTATACGCCTACGAGCAGTACTTC
TRBJ1-5 | 17 | TRBV30 | NA | NA | CAWSVSRDGYSNQPQHF | TGTGCCTGGAGTGTAAGCAGGGACGGATATAGCAATCAGCCCCAGCATTTT
TRBJ2-3 | 14 | TRBV4-3 | NA | few | CASSRGGYTDTQYF | TGCGCCAGCAGCCGGGGCGGGTACACAGATACGCAGTATTTT
TRBJ2-3 | 12 | TRBV30 | NA | NA | CAWSPPGYTQYF | TGTGCCTGGAGTCCCCCAGGTTATACGCAGTATTTT
TRBJ2-2 | 15 | TRBV5-1 | TRBD1 | once | CASRGTGVNTGELFF | TGCGCCAGCAGGGGGACAGGGGTGAACACCGGGGAGCTGTTTTTT
TRBJ2-7 | 16 | TRBV5-4 | TRBD2 | NA | CASSFGGAGGHYEQYF | TGTGCCAGCAGCTTCGGGGGAGCGGGGGGCCACTACGAGCAGTACTTC
TRBJ2-3 | 14 | TRBV10-2 | NA | few | CASRETLSTDTQYF | TGCGCCAGCAGGGAGACCCTGAGCACAGATACGCAGTATTTT
TRBJ2-3 | 20 | TRBV18 | TRBD2 | NA | CASSPRTGGTSGRNPDTQYF | TGTGCCAGCTCACCAAGAACAGGGGGGACTAGCGGGAGAAACCCCGATACGCAGTATTTT
TRBJ2-1 | 14 | TRBV18 | NA | few | CASSPQIGGNEQFF | TGTGCCAGCTCACCACAGATCGGGGGAAATGAGCAGTTCTTC
TRBJ1-5 | 13 | TRBV7-2 | NA | few | CASSLIDNQPQHF | TGTGCCAGCAGCTTAATCGACAATCAGCCCCAGCATTTT
TRBJ2-7 | 15 | TRBV30 | TRBD1 | few | CAWIPKQGASYEQYF | TGTGCCTGGATCCCGAAACAGGGGGCATCCTACGAGCAGTACTTC
TRBJ1-2 | 15 | TRBV5-1 | TRBD1 | NA | CASSLATGGGYGYTF | TGCGCCAGCAGCTTGGCAACAGGGGGGGGATATGGCTACACCTTC
TRBJ1-2 | 14 | TRBV7-9 | TRBD1 | NA | CASSLGGTGHGYTF | TGTGCCAGCAGCTTAGGAGGGACAGGGCATGGCTACACCTTC
TRBJ1-1 | 14 | TRBV6-5 | NA | few | CASSYATANTEAFF | TGTGCCAGCAGTTACGCGACAGCGAACACTGAAGCTTTCTTT
TRBJ2-3 | 14 | TRBV5-1 | NA | NA | CASSPDEQGDTQYF | TGCGCCAGCAGCCCGGACGAGCAAGGCGATACGCAGTATTTT
TRBJ1-5 | 13 | TRBV7-9 | NA | once | CASSGGSGQPQHF | TGTGCCAGCAGCGGTGGAAGCGGTCAGCCCCAGCATTTT
TRBJ1-2 | 13 | TRBV25-1 | NA | NA | CASSVARNFGYTF | TGTGCCAGCAGTGTTGCCAGAAATTTTGGCTACACCTTC
TRBJ2-2 | 19 | TRBV5-5 | TRBD2 | NA | CASSLMGLAGETNTGELFF | TGTGCCAGCAGCCTAATGGGACTAGCGGGGGAGACGAACACCGGGGAGCTGTTTTTT
TRBJ2-3 | 16 | TRBV5-1 | NA | NA | CASSLSGLGATDTQYF | TGCGCCAGCAGCCTCTCGGGCCTTGGGGCAACAGATACGCAGTATTTT
TRBJ1-4 | 15 | TRBV29-1 | NA | NA | CSVMEGTTKGEKLFF | TGCAGCGTAATGGAGGGGACGACAAAAGGTGAAAAACTGTTTTTT
TRBJ1-6 | 15 | TRBV30 | NA | NA | CAWRFGGSYNSPLHF | TGTGCCTGGAGGTTCGGGGGGTCCTATAATTCACCCCTCCACTTT
TRBJ1-5 | 15 | TRBV15 | NA | NA | CATSRDGRGGQPQHF | TGTGCCACCAGCAGAGATGGGCGGGGGGGTCAGCCCCAGCATTTT